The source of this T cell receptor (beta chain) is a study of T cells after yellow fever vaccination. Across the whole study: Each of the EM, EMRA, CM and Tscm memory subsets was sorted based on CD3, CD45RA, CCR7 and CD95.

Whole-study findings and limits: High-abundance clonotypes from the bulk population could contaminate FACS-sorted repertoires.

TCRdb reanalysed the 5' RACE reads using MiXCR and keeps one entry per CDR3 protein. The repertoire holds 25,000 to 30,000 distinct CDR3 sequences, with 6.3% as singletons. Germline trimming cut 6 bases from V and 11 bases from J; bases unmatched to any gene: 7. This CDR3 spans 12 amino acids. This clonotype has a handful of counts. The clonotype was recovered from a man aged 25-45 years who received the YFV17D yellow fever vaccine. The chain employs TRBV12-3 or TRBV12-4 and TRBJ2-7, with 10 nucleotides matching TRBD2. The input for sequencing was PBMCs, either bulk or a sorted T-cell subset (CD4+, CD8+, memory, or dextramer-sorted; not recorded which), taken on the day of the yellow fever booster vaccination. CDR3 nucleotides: TGTGCCAGCAGGCGGACTAGCGGCCACGAGTACTTC. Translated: CASRRTSGHEYF.